The rows below give T cell receptor beta chains drawn from one sample of a study of T-cell reconstitution after alpha-beta-depleted transplantation in children. One entry per CDR3 protein results from TCRdb running MiXCR on the PCR reads. The sample has about a million distinct CDR3 sequences, about 29% seen once; the top ten hold about 28%. The specimen comprised PBMCs, mostly from graft donor cells, sampled 360 days after TCRalphabeta/CD19-depleted stem cell transplant. Receptors were obtained from a boy younger than two who had a stem cell transplant for SCID, so the T cells may come from the graft donor. CDR3s include the opening cysteine and the closing phenylalanine or tryptophan. The order of the fields is clone size, J gene, V gene, D gene, CDR3 protein, CDR3 DNA. D genes are given only for firm matches. Only some rows state a clone size, as once, few, many or a class for expanded clones.

clone size: few; J gene: TRBJ2-1; V gene: TRBV27; D gene: NA; CDR3 protein: CAAGGGDYNEQFF; CDR3 DNA: TGTGCCGCCGGGGGTGGGGATTACAATGAGCAGTTCTTC
clone size: NA; J gene: TRBJ1-1; V gene: TRBV20-1; D gene: TRBD1; CDR3 protein: CSARLRTGGNTEAFF; CDR3 DNA: TGCAGTGCTAGATTACGGACAGGGGGTAACACTGAAGCTTTCTTT
clone size: few; J gene: TRBJ2-5; V gene: TRBV12-3/TRBV12-4; D gene: NA; CDR3 protein: CASSLVHIGAKTQYF; CDR3 DNA: TGTGCCAGCAGTTTAGTTCATATCGGGGCTAAGACCCAGTACTTC
clone size: many; J gene: TRBJ1-2; V gene: TRBV12-3/TRBV12-4; D gene: NA; CDR3 protein: CASSPQGYGYTF; CDR3 DNA: TGTGCCAGCAGTCCGCAGGGTTATGGCTACACCTTC
clone size: NA; J gene: TRBJ2-5; V gene: TRBV7-6; D gene: TRBD1; CDR3 protein: CASSTGTGGWQETQYF; CDR3 DNA: TGTGCCAGCAGCACCGGGACAGGGGGCTGGCAAGAGACCCAGTACTTC
clone size: few; J gene: TRBJ2-6; V gene: TRBV12-3/TRBV12-4; D gene: NA; CDR3 protein: CASSASLGGSWANVLTF; CDR3 DNA: TGTGCCAGCAGTGCTTCCCTAGGGGGTAGCTGGGCCAACGTCCTGACTTTC
clone size: NA; J gene: TRBJ1-1; V gene: TRBV14; D gene: NA; CDR3 protein: CASSQVLGYTEAFF; CDR3 DNA: TGTGCCAGCAGCCAAGTCTTGGGGTACACTGAAGCTTTCTTT
clone size: once; J gene: TRBJ2-1; V gene: TRBV4-1; D gene: NA; CDR3 protein: CASSHGPGGIEQFF; CDR3 DNA: TGCGCCAGCAGCCACGGGCCTGGGGGGATTGAGCAGTTCTTC
clone size: few; J gene: TRBJ2-3; V gene: TRBV5-1; D gene: TRBD2; CDR3 protein: CASSLKRGGDTQYF; CDR3 DNA: TGCGCCAGCAGCTTAAAGCGGGGGGGCGATACGCAGTATTTT
clone size: once; J gene: TRBJ2-3; V gene: TRBV4-1; D gene: TRBD2; CDR3 protein: CASSQDSGGGRDTQYF; CDR3 DNA: TGCGCCAGCAGCCAAGATAGCGGGGGGGGCCGAGATACGCAGTATTTT
clone size: few; J gene: TRBJ2-1; V gene: TRBV5-1; D gene: TRBD2; CDR3 protein: CASRPSGGKVNEQFF; CDR3 DNA: TGCGCCAGCAGGCCTAGCGGGGGGAAGGTTAATGAGCAGTTCTTC
clone size: NA; J gene: TRBJ1-5; V gene: TRBV12-3/TRBV12-4; D gene: NA; CDR3 protein: CASSLEGRNNQPQHF; CDR3 DNA: TGTGCCAGCAGTTTAGAGGGGAGGAACAATCAGCCCCAGCATTTT
clone size: few; J gene: TRBJ1-6; V gene: TRBV20-1; D gene: NA; CDR3 protein: CSAQLGSRSSPLHF; CDR3 DNA: TGCAGTGCCCAGCTCGGCTCAAGAAGCTCACCCCTCCACTTT
clone size: NA; J gene: TRBJ2-5; V gene: TRBV7-9; D gene: NA; CDR3 protein: CASAFWGLQETQYF; CDR3 DNA: TGTGCCAGTGCTTTTTGGGGGTTACAAGAGACCCAGTACTTC
clone size: few; J gene: TRBJ2-1; V gene: TRBV5-1; D gene: NA; CDR3 protein: CASSWAAYNEQFF; CDR3 DNA: TGCGCCAGCAGCTGGGCAGCCTACAATGAGCAGTTCTTC
clone size: many; J gene: TRBJ2-7; V gene: TRBV2; D gene: NA; CDR3 protein: CASRVYYEQYF; CDR3 DNA: TGTGCCAGCAGAGTTTACTACGAGCAGTACTTC
clone size: many; J gene: TRBJ2-5; V gene: TRBV25-1; D gene: NA; CDR3 protein: CASSEFPQETQYF; CDR3 DNA: TGTGCCAGCAGTGAATTCCCACAAGAGACCCAGTACTTC
clone size: NA; J gene: TRBJ2-3; V gene: TRBV11-2; D gene: TRBD2; CDR3 protein: CASSLGLRSGGALDTQYF; CDR3 DNA: TGTGCCAGCAGCTTAGGGTTGCGGAGCGGGGGGGCACTAGATACGCAGTATTTT
clone size: NA; J gene: TRBJ2-3; V gene: TRBV5-1; D gene: NA; CDR3 protein: CASSLGTLTDTQYF; CDR3 DNA: TGCGCCAGCAGCCTCGGTACCCTCACAGATACGCAGTATTTT
clone size: NA; J gene: TRBJ2-1; V gene: TRBV7-2; D gene: NA; CDR3 protein: CASSLEWVSVYNEQFF; CDR3 DNA: TGTGCCAGCAGCTTAGAATGGGTGAGCGTCTACAATGAGCAGTTCTTC
clone size: NA; J gene: TRBJ2-1; V gene: TRBV5-6; D gene: TRBD2; CDR3 protein: CASSLVPPSGVHEQFF; CDR3 DNA: TGTGCCAGCAGCTTGGTACCCCCTAGCGGAGTCCATGAGCAGTTCTTC
clone size: few; J gene: TRBJ2-2; V gene: TRBV28; D gene: NA; CDR3 protein: CASSLTEFANTGELFF; CDR3 DNA: TGTGCCAGCAGTTTAACCGAATTCGCGAACACCGGGGAGCTGTTTTTT
clone size: few; J gene: TRBJ2-3; V gene: TRBV7-9; D gene: NA; CDR3 protein: CASTSGGRRPDTQYF; CDR3 DNA: TGTGCCAGCACCTCTGGTGGGCGGAGGCCAGATACGCAGTATTTT
clone size: NA; J gene: TRBJ2-5; V gene: TRBV6-2/TRBV6-3; D gene: TRBD2; CDR3 protein: CASSYGGLELETQYF; CDR3 DNA: TGTGCCAGCAGTTACGGCGGACTAGAATTGGAGACCCAGTACTTC
clone size: NA; J gene: TRBJ2-1; V gene: TRBV7-4; D gene: NA; CDR3 protein: CASSASGRGHLYNEQFF; CDR3 DNA: TGTGCCAGCAGCGCCTCAGGGCGGGGCCATCTATACAATGAGCAGTTCTTC
clone size: NA; J gene: TRBJ2-1; V gene: TRBV24-1; D gene: TRBD1; CDR3 protein: CATNPGGAGYNEQFF; CDR3 DNA: TGTGCCACCAACCCAGGGGGCGCGGGCTACAATGAGCAGTTCTTC
clone size: few; J gene: TRBJ2-1; V gene: TRBV20-1; D gene: TRBD2; CDR3 protein: CSARGLAGDIYNEQFF; CDR3 DNA: TGCAGTGCCAGGGGGCTAGCGGGGGATATCTACAATGAGCAGTTCTTC
clone size: NA; J gene: TRBJ2-7; V gene: TRBV4-2; D gene: NA; CDR3 protein: CASSQDGTDYEQYF; CDR3 DNA: TGTGCCAGCAGCCAAGATGGAACAGACTACGAGCAGTACTTC
clone size: few; J gene: TRBJ2-3; V gene: TRBV12-3/TRBV12-4; D gene: TRBD1; CDR3 protein: CASSAYGQGSTDTQYF; CDR3 DNA: TGTGCCAGCAGTGCATACGGACAGGGCAGCACAGATACGCAGTATTTT
clone size: NA; J gene: TRBJ2-6; V gene: TRBV5-1; D gene: NA; CDR3 protein: CASSLNRGEANVLTF; CDR3 DNA: TGCGCCAGCAGCTTGAACCGGGGTGAAGCCAACGTCCTGACTTTC
clone size: NA; J gene: TRBJ2-7; V gene: TRBV15; D gene: TRBD2; CDR3 protein: CATSREKGTISYEQYF; CDR3 DNA: TGTGCCACCAGCAGAGAAAAGGGGACTATTAGCTACGAGCAGTACTTC
clone size: few; J gene: TRBJ1-5; V gene: TRBV27; D gene: NA; CDR3 protein: CASSTIGQRNQPQHF; CDR3 DNA: TGTGCCAGCAGTACAATCGGACAGCGCAATCAGCCCCAGCATTTT
clone size: NA; J gene: TRBJ1-1; V gene: TRBV11-2; D gene: NA; CDR3 protein: CASSPFRSPNTEAFF; CDR3 DNA: TGTGCCAGCAGCCCCTTTCGAAGCCCGAACACTGAAGCTTTCTTT
clone size: few; J gene: TRBJ2-3; V gene: TRBV16; D gene: NA; CDR3 protein: CASSQPTGRTDTQYF; CDR3 DNA: TGTGCCAGCAGCCAACCGACAGGGAGGACAGATACGCAGTATTTT
clone size: NA; J gene: TRBJ1-2; V gene: TRBV6-1; D gene: NA; CDR3 protein: CALKANYGYTF; CDR3 DNA: TGTGCGCTAAAGGCGAACTATGGCTACACCTTC
clone size: NA; J gene: TRBJ2-6; V gene: TRBV28; D gene: NA; CDR3 protein: CASSLFGRLSSGANVLTF; CDR3 DNA: TGTGCCAGCAGTTTATTCGGCAGGCTCAGCTCTGGGGCCAACGTCCTGACTTTC
clone size: NA; J gene: TRBJ2-3; V gene: TRBV15; D gene: NA; CDR3 protein: CATSRDLARGDTQYF; CDR3 DNA: TGTGCCACCAGCAGAGATCTCGCCCGGGGAGATACGCAGTATTTT
clone size: NA; J gene: TRBJ2-7; V gene: TRBV10-3; D gene: NA; CDR3 protein: CAISDRLGCEQYF; CDR3 DNA: TGTGCCATCAGTGACAGGTTAGGTTGCGAGCAGTACTTC
clone size: few; J gene: TRBJ2-7; V gene: TRBV19; D gene: NA; CDR3 protein: CASSILDRTYEQYF; CDR3 DNA: TGTGCCAGTAGTATCCTCGACAGAACCTACGAGCAGTACTTC
clone size: NA; J gene: TRBJ2-3; V gene: TRBV6-5; D gene: NA; CDR3 protein: CASSLTEADTQYF; CDR3 DNA: TGTGCCAGCAGTTTGACGGAAGCAGATACGCAGTATTTT
clone size: once; J gene: TRBJ2-2; V gene: TRBV7-2; D gene: TRBD2; CDR3 protein: CASSSGWLAVNTGELFF; CDR3 DNA: TGTGCCAGCAGCTCCGGGTGGCTAGCGGTGAACACCGGGGAGCTGTTTTTT
clone size: few; J gene: TRBJ1-1; V gene: TRBV12-3/TRBV12-4; D gene: NA; CDR3 protein: CASTPRGAARSTEAFF; CDR3 DNA: TGTGCCAGCACACCAAGGGGGGCAGCCCGAAGCACTGAAGCTTTCTTT
clone size: NA; J gene: TRBJ2-7; V gene: TRBV6-1; D gene: NA; CDR3 protein: CASSRGAGVSYEQYF; CDR3 DNA: TGTGCCAGCAGCCGCGGGGCAGGCGTATCCTACGAGCAGTACTTC
clone size: many; J gene: TRBJ2-7; V gene: TRBV6-1; D gene: NA; CDR3 protein: CASSLATTYEQYF; CDR3 DNA: TGTGCCAGCTCCCTAGCGACGACCTACGAGCAGTACTTC
clone size: few; J gene: TRBJ2-3; V gene: TRBV12-3/TRBV12-4; D gene: NA; CDR3 protein: CASSLFDTQYF; CDR3 DNA: TGTGCCAGCAGTTTGTTCGATACGCAGTATTTT
clone size: NA; J gene: TRBJ2-5; V gene: TRBV15; D gene: TRBD2; CDR3 protein: CATSELAGGPSQYF; CDR3 DNA: TGTGCCACCAGCGAACTAGCGGGGGGGCCATCCCAGTACTTC
clone size: many; J gene: TRBJ1-1; V gene: TRBV7-9; D gene: TRBD1; CDR3 protein: CASSSLGQMNTEAFF; CDR3 DNA: TGTGCCAGCAGCTCGCTGGGACAGATGAACACTGAAGCTTTCTTT
clone size: NA; J gene: TRBJ2-3; V gene: TRBV6-1; D gene: NA; CDR3 protein: CASSKPAARLDTQYF; CDR3 DNA: TGTGCCAGCAGTAAGCCCGCGGCCAGGTTGGATACGCAGTATTTT